One sample yielded the 20 T cell receptor beta chains listed below, sequenced in a study of cytomegalovirus exposure and HLA in healthy donors. PCR involved 60 Vbeta and 13 Jbeta primers. TCRdb keeps only in-frame clones here, not all; method: immunoSEQ multiplex PCR. The profile shows under 150,000 clones, over 65% of them singletons. Sequenced material: PBMCs. All receptors derive from a male donor in good health and CMV-seronegative.

The chain carries TRBV6-1 and TRBJ2-7, with TRBD2 identical over 13 bases. The ends lost 7 bases at V and 2 bases at J; junction bases unmatched: 2. The CDR3 spans 14 residues. CDR1 and CDR2 (germline): MNHNS, SASEGT. In DNA, the CDR3 is TGTGCCAGCAACGGACTAGCGGGGGCCTACGAGCAGTACTTC. Translated, it gives CASNGLAGAYEQYF.

V and J are TRBV19 and TRBJ2-7; a possible D gene is TRBD2 (7 bases). V was clipped by 5 bases and J by 6 bases, with 14 bases between them. The CDR3 runs to 13 residues. The V gene's germline CDR1 is LNHDA and CDR2 SQIVND (reference sequence). DNA of the CDR3: TGTGCCAGTAGTCCCGGACTAGGGGGCGAGCAGTACTTC. This sequence encodes CASSPGLGGEQYF.

This chain uses TRBV6-5 with TRBJ1-5; TRBD1 matches 7 bases. In germline, CDR1 is MNHEY, CDR2 SVGAGI. Germline trimming cut 0 bases from V and 9 bases from J; bases unmatched to any gene: 8. This CDR3 region has 15 residues. CDR3 in amino acids: CASSYSGQARGPQHF. The CDR3 DNA reads as TGTGCCAGCAGTTACTCCGGACAGGCCCGAGGGCCCCAGCATTTT.

The rearrangement joins TRBV4-3 to TRBJ2-5, with a possible D match to TRBD2 (7 bases). Germline V lookup: CDR1 LGHNA, CDR2 YSLEER. Trimming removed 4 bases from V and 1 base from J, with 16 bases in between. This CDR3 is built from 16 residues. CDR3 bases: TGCGCCAGCAGCCCTACCTGGGGGGGCCGCCAAGAGACCCAGTACTTC. It translates to CASSPTWGGRQETQYF.

The rearrangement uses TRBV4-1 and TRBJ2-7; D is unresolved. Germline CDR1 and CDR2: MGHRA and YSYEKL. The CDR3 sequence is 16 residues long. V was trimmed by 0 bases and J by 0 bases, leaving 12 bases between them. The CDR3 coding sequence is TGCGCCAGCAGCCAAGATACGAGCGAGAGCTCCTACGAGCAGTACTTC. It encodes CASSQDTSESSYEQYF.

This chain connects TRBV7-2 to TRBJ1-2; weak D call: TRBD1 (5 bases). V shed 0 bases and J shed 5 bases, with 7 bases lying between them. Germline V gene data show CDR1 as SGHTA and CDR2 as FQGNSA. CDR3 length: 13 amino acids. The CDR3 DNA sequence: TGTGCCAGCAGCTTAGCGGGGCCGTATGGCTACACCTTC. Protein product: CASSLAGPYGYTF.

This chain connects TRBV28 to TRBJ2-2; TRBD2 agrees at 7 bases. V lost 6 bases to trimming and J lost 5 bases; unmatched junction nucleotides: 6. The germline gives CDR1 MDHEN, CDR2 SYDVKM. The CDR3 covers 14 residues. The CDR3 here is CASRHNSGTGELFF. The CDR3, as DNA: TGTGCCAGCAGACACAATAGCGGGACCGGGGAGCTGTTTTTT.

The CDR3 sequence is CASSLLLAGLTDTQYF. The DNA of the CDR3 is TGTGCCAGCAGCTTATTGTTAGCGGGGCTCACAGATACGCAGTATTTT. This chain connects TRBV7-8 to TRBJ2-3; 8 nucleotides agree with TRBD2. The length of the CDR3 is 16 residues. Germline assignment: CDR1 SGHVS and CDR2 FQNEAQ. Trimming cost V 2 bases and J 2 bases; bases outside gene matches: 6. Variable domain in full (rest from reference TRBV7-8 and TRBJ2-3): GAGVSQSPRYKVAKRGQDVALRCDPISGHVSLFWYQQALGQGPEFLTYFQNEAQLDKSGLPSDRFFAERPEGSVSTLKIQRTQQEDSAVYLCASSLLLAGLTDTQYFGPGTRLTVL.

The chain has TRBV6-5 and TRBJ1-5; perhaps TRBD1 as D (5 bases). The germline V gene has CDR1 MNHEY and CDR2 SVGAGI. Trimming shortened V by 6 bases and J by 7 bases, and 10 bases separated the two germline ends. This CDR3 has 12 residues. The CDR3 region is CASRRSGQPQHF. DNA for the CDR3: TGTGCCAGCAGACGATCAGGGCAGCCCCAGCATTTT.

The V call is TRBV27, the J call TRBJ2-7; TRBD1 might be the D (5 bases). Germline V gene lookup returns CDR1 MNHEY and CDR2 SMNVEV (reference sequence). Trimming cost V 3 bases and J 1 base, with 10 bases left between them. The CDR3 sequence is 14 residues long. The CDR3 protein is CASSFGDSSYEQYF. The CDR3 nucleotides read TGTGCCAGCAGTTTCGGAGACAGTTCCTACGAGCAGTACTTC.

V is TRBV7-8 and J is TRBJ2-7; 10 bases line up with TRBD2. J gave up 6 bases and V 5 bases, and 7 bases lay outside the gene matches. The CDR3 loop spans 14 amino acids. CDR1 and CDR2 (germline): SGHVS, FQNEAQ. CDR3 residues: CASSALAGVSEQYF. CDR3 DNA: TGTGCCAGCAGCGCGCTAGCGGGAGTGAGCGAGCAGTACTTC.

The CDR3, as DNA: TGTGCCAGCAGCCATCGATCCCGGTCCCTTTATGCCTACGAGCAGTACTTC. Translated: CASSHRSRSLYAYEQYF. The V call is TRBV14, the J call TRBJ2-7; D ambiguous. The CDR3 loop spans 17 amino acids. Germline V gene lookup returns CDR1 SGHDN and CDR2 FVKESK. V lost 3 bases to trimming and J lost 2 bases, with 20 bases between them.

This chain connects TRBV14 to TRBJ2-1, with unresolved D. Germline assignment: CDR1 SGHDN and CDR2 FVKESK. Trimming stripped 0 bases from V and 8 bases from J, with 5 bases between. The CDR3 is made up of 12 amino acids. CDR3 region: CASSQEGHEQFF. CDR3 nucleotide sequence: TGTGCCAGCAGCCAAGAGGGCCATGAGCAGTTCTTC. The whole variable domain, filled in from reference TRBV14 and TRBJ2-1, reads EAGVTQFPSHSVIEKGQTVTLRCDPISGHDNLYWYRRVMGKEIKFLLHFVKESKQDESGMPNNRFLAERTGGTYSTLKVQPAELEDSGVYFCASSQEGHEQFFGPGTRLTVL.

This chain links TRBV9 with TRBJ1-1; no reliable D call. This CDR3 is 14 amino acids long. V was shortened by 3 bases and J by 10 bases, with 19 bases between the two germline ends. Germline V gene sequence: CDR1 SGDLS, CDR2 YYNGEE. CDR3 protein: CASSAHALGVGAFF. CDR3 nucleotide sequence: TGTGCCAGCAGCGCGCATGCCCTCGGAGTGGGAGCTTTCTTT.

The chain has TRBV5-1 and TRBJ2-3; the D gene is possibly TRBD1 (5 bases). Germline-derived CDR1 and CDR2 are SGHRS and YFSETQ. Trimming removed 4 bases at V and 2 bases at J, with 14 bases between. The CDR3 has 15 residues. CDR3 protein: CASSPALGHTDTQYF. CDR3 nucleotide sequence: TGCGCCAGCAGCCCCGCCCTGGGGCACACAGATACGCAGTATTTT. Based on the CDR3 plus reference TRBV5-1 and TRBJ2-3, the full variable domain is KAGVTQTPRYLIKTRGQQVTLSCSPISGHRSVSWYQQTPGQGLQFLFEYFSETQRNKGNFPGRFSGRQFSNSRSEMNVSTLELGDSALYLCASSPALGHTDTQYFGPGTRLTVL.

J is TRBJ2-3 and V is TRBV5-1; 8 bases agree with TRBD2. The germline V gene encodes CDR1 SGHRS and CDR2 YFSETQ. The V segment lost 0 bases and the J segment 5 bases; nucleotides outside the gene matches: 8. The CDR3 has 16 residues. The CDR3 DNA sequence: TGCGCCAGCAGCTTGGTGAGCGGGAGTGAAGTAGATACGCAGTATTTT. Its translation is CASSLVSGSEVDTQYF. Complete variable domain (other parts from reference TRBV5-1 and TRBJ2-3): KAGVTQTPRYLIKTRGQQVTLSCSPISGHRSVSWYQQTPGQGLQFLFEYFSETQRNKGNFPGRFSGRQFSNSRSEMNVSTLELGDSALYLCASSLVSGSEVDTQYFGPGTRLTVL.

The V and J genes are TRBV5-1 and TRBJ2-5; 9 positions agree with TRBD2. The DNA matches TRBJ2-7 better at its end, which makes the J call doubtful. The CDR3 has 14 residues. The germline gives CDR1 SGHRS, CDR2 YFSETQ. This CDR3 is CASSIAGAAYEQYF. The CDR3 DNA sequence: TGCGCCAGCAGCATAGCGGGAGCCGCCTACGAGCAGTACTTC.

With respect to this clone: Sequence at one end of the junction differs from germline and may be a read error. Distinct nucleotide sequences in the sample also encode this CDR3. The chain recombines TRBV6-5 with TRBJ1-1; the match to TRBD1 covers 7 bases. The CDR3 spans 12 residues. The V gene's germline CDR1 is MNHEY and CDR2 SVGAGI. CDR3 protein: CASSPRDSEAFF. In DNA form, the CDR3 reads TGTGCCAGCAGCCCCCGGGACAGTGAAGCTTTTTTT.

V usage is TRBV30 and J usage is TRBJ1-6; D unclear. The germline gives CDR1 GTSNPN, CDR2 SVGIG (reference sequence). The CDR3 loop spans 13 amino acids. Trimming removed 3 bases at V and 9 bases at J, with 12 bases between. The CDR3 here is CAWRGVGPSPLHF. Written as DNA, the CDR3 is TGTGCCTGGAGAGGAGTCGGCCCTTCACCCCTCCACTTT.

The chain joins TRBV19 to TRBJ1-5; weak D call: TRBD1 (6 bases). The length of the CDR3 is 14 residues. V was pared by 2 bases and J by 4 bases, with 9 bases between. Germline CDR1 reads LNHDA; CDR2 reads SQIVND (reference sequence). CDR3 nucleotide sequence: TGTGCCAGTAGTATAAGGGACATAAATCAGCCCCAGCATTTT. It is translated as CASSIRDINQPQHF.